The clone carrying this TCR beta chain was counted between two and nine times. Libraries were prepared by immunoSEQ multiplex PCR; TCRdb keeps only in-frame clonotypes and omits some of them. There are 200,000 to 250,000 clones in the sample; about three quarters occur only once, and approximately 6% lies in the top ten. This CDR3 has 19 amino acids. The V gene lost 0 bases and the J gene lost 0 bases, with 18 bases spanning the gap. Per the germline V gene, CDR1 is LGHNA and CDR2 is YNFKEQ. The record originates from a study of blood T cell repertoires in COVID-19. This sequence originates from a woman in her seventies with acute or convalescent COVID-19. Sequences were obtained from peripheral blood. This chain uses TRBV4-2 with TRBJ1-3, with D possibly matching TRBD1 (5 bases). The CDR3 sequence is CASSQDRVGLFDSGNTIYF. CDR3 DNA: TGTGCCAGCAGCCAAGACAGGGTCGGGCTCTTTGACTCTGGAAACACCATATATTTT.